The clone carrying this TCR beta chain was recorded many times. Antigen specificity is unknown. This entry comes from a study of early T cells in non-severe SARS-CoV-2 infection. Study-wide context: Whole-blood bulk RNA, unsorted, was sequenced, and chains were unpaired.

Study findings and constraints: Anti-spike CD8 responses were favored by VDJdb matching, which missed private and CD4 specificities.

V dropped 4 bases and J dropped 3 bases, with 19 bases sitting between them. The CDR3 is made up of 16 amino acids. Germline loops: CDR1 SGDLS, CDR2 YYNGEE. The TCR library protocol attached unique molecular identifiers to the individual cDNA molecules. Via MiXCR, TCRdb re-called the 5' RACE reads, giving one row per CDR3 protein. The data show about 25,000 distinct CDR3 sequences, with 4.5% to 7% seen just once and less than 3% held by the top ten. The rearrangement links TRBV9 to TRBJ2-5, with TRBD2 as a possible D gene (5 bases). The sample consisted of whole blood. The sequence came from an adult who was a healthcare worker with PCR-confirmed SARS-CoV-2 infection or an uninfected control (not recorded which). This chain's CDR3 is CASSPRAGLPEETQYF. Written as DNA, the CDR3 is TGTGCCAGCAGCCCTCGGGCCGGACTCCCCGAAGAGACCCAGTACTTC.